These 17 T cell receptor beta chains originate from one sample sequenced in a study of T cell responses to AZD1222 COVID-19 vaccine. Here immunoSEQ multiplex PCR was the method, and the copy in TCRdb shows in-frame clones only, minus some. Of roughly 100,000 clones in the sample, about nine tenths were seen once. The input for sequencing was peripheral blood, taken on day 0 of AZD1222 vaccination. The receptors stem from an adult in good health.

The chain has TRBV12-3 or TRBV12-4 and TRBJ1-2, with a weak D call TRBD1 (5 bases). The length of the CDR3 is 13 residues. Trimming took 5 bases from V and 8 from J, leaving 15 bases between them. The CDR3 region is CASSVQGVGGYTF. CDR3 bases: TGTGCCAGCAGTGTCCAGGGCGTCGGAGGCTACACCTTC.

The J gene is TRBJ1-6, the V gene TRBV6-5; perhaps TRBD1 as D (6 bases). The V and J ends lost 2 bases and 2 bases respectively, with 10 bases between them. The CDR3 loop spans 16 amino acids. Germline V gene lookup returns CDR1 MNHEY and CDR2 SVGAGI. The CDR3 DNA reads TGTGCCAGCAGTTACGGGACACCTACCTATAATTCACCCCTCCACTTT. This encodes CASSYGTPTYNSPLHF.

The V and J genes are TRBV11-2 and TRBJ2-2; TRBD2 matches 13 bases. The CDR3 is made up of 15 amino acids. V shed 5 bases and J 5 bases; nucleotides not matched to a gene: 2. CDR1 and CDR2 from the germline V gene are SGHAT and FQNNGV. The CDR3 nucleotides are TGTGCCAGCAGCCCGGGACTAGCGGGGACCGGGGAGCTGTTTTTT. The encoded protein is CASSPGLAGTGELFF.

The chain couples TRBV6-1 to TRBJ1-2; D not resolved. Per germline, CDR1 MNHNS and CDR2 SASEGT. V was cut by 4 bases and J by 0 bases, with 15 bases left in between. CDR3 length: 16 amino acids. Here the CDR3 reads CASSGRAGNPNYGYTF. The CDR3 DNA reads as TGTGCCAGCAGTGGGCGAGCAGGCAACCCTAACTATGGCTACACCTTC.

The chain links TRBV5-1 to TRBJ2-1, with D unclear. This CDR3 region has 14 residues. Germline V gene data show CDR1 as SGHRS and CDR2 as YFSETQ. Trimming left V 2 bases short and J 14 bases short, with 20 bases between. The CDR3 is CASSFTAAPGFKFF. The CDR3 DNA sequence: TGCGCCAGCAGCTTTACGGCCGCCCCAGGTTTTAAGTTCTTC.

The CDR3 sequence is CASSFDGQGNSPLHF. CDR3 nucleotides: TGTGCCAGCAGTTTTGATGGACAGGGGAATTCACCCCTCCACTTT. V gene TRBV27 combines with J gene TRBJ1-6; 9 positions agree with TRBD1. Germline lookup yields CDR1 MNHEY and CDR2 SMNVEV (reference sequence). V lost 3 bases to trimming and J lost 7 bases; unmatched junction nucleotides: 4. This CDR3 contains 15 residues.

The chain combines TRBV5-1 with TRBJ1-2; 7 bases fit TRBD1. CDR1 SGHRS and CDR2 YFSETQ come from the germline V gene. The CDR3 length is 14 residues. The trim removed 4 bases at V and 1 base at J, leaving 4 bases unmatched. CDR3 coding DNA: TGCGCCAGCAGCCCGGGACAGCTTAACTATGGCTACACCTTC. This gives the protein CASSPGQLNYGYTF.

The CDR3 loop is CASSLGWGEAFF. CDR3 DNA sequence: TGTGCCAGCAGCTTAGGGTGGGGGGAAGCTTTCTTT. This chain uses TRBV7-9 with TRBJ1-1, with TRBD1 as a possible D gene (5 bases). CDR1 is SEHNR, CDR2 FQNEAQ, per germline (reference sequence). Between the trimmed V and J ends, which lost 1 base and 8 bases, there was a span of 8 bases. There are 12 residues in the CDR3.

The rearrangement uses TRBV30 and TRBJ1-2; no clear D. This CDR3 contains 14 residues. Between the trimmed V and J ends, which lost 3 bases and 1 base, there was a span of 12 bases. Germline V lookup: CDR1 GTSNPN, CDR2 SVGIG (reference sequence). The CDR3, as DNA: TGTGCCTGGAGCAGTAGTACAAGTAACTATGGCTACACCTTC. It codes for CAWSSSTSNYGYTF.

The chain has TRBV28 and TRBJ1-5; D gene unclear. Trimming pared 1 base from V and 7 bases from J, leaving 14 bases between. The CDR3 covers 15 residues. Germline-derived CDR1 and CDR2 are MDHEN and SYDVKM. The CDR3 DNA reads TGTGCCAGCAGTTTATCACGGGGTAGGATGCAGCCCCAGCATTTT. Amino acids: CASSLSRGRMQPQHF.

This chain uses TRBV7-9 with TRBJ2-7; D might be TRBD1 (6 bases). The CDR3 spans 16 residues. Trimming took off 1 base at V and 5 bases at J, with 18 bases between the two ends. Germline loops: CDR1 SEHNR, CDR2 FQNEAQ (reference sequence). The CDR3 bases are TGTGCCAGCAGCTTAGTTTCGGGCAGGGGCGGACACGAGCAGTACTTC. Amino acid sequence: CASSLVSGRGGHEQYF.

The rearrangement uses TRBV28 and TRBJ2-1; 13 positions agree with TRBD2. There are 16 residues in the CDR3. V gave up 4 bases and J gave up 15 bases; unmatched junction bases: 15. Germline CDR1 and CDR2: MDHEN and SYDVKM. The CDR3 is CASSSRTSGGTLGRFF. The CDR3 DNA reads TGTGCCAGCAGTTCTCGGACTAGCGGGGGAACCTTAGGGCGGTTCTTC.

V is TRBV4-1 and J is TRBJ2-1; D uncertain. V lost 0 bases and J 2 bases, leaving 11 bases between the germline ends. The CDR3 is 16 residues long. The germline CDR1 and CDR2 sequences are MGHRA and YSYEKL. The CDR3 protein is CASSQDFSTTYNEQFF. Written as DNA, the CDR3 is TGCGCCAGCAGCCAAGATTTTAGCACTACCTACAATGAGCAGTTCTTC.

With regard to this clone: An end of the junction differs from the germline gene, which may be a read error. The V gene is TRBV6-2 or TRBV6-3, the J gene TRBJ2-7, with a tentative D call TRBD2 (6 bases). Germline assignment: CDR1 MNHEY and CDR2 SVGEGT. This CDR3 has 14 residues. DNA for the CDR3: TGTGCCAGCAATTACGGGGGATTCGGGGGCGAGCAGTACTTC. Its protein is CASNYGGFGGEQYF.

In this sample, this clone turned up a few times. The chain recombines TRBV11-1 with TRBJ2-1; no reliable D call. Deletions cut 5 bases from V and 0 bases from J, with 11 bases between. The CDR3 is 15 residues long. The germline CDR1 and CDR2 sequences are SGHAT and FQDESV (reference sequence). This CDR3 is CASSLLRSSYNEQFF. Written as DNA, the CDR3 is TGTGCCAGCAGCCTCCTCCGAAGCTCCTACAATGAGCAGTTCTTC.

V is TRBV28 and J is TRBJ2-3; TRBD2 aligns across 9 bases. Germline assignment: CDR1 MDHEN and CDR2 SYDVKM. With 7 bases clipped from V and 5 bases from J, the junction kept 10 bases outside the gene matches. This CDR3 is 15 amino acids long. The CDR3 loop is CASTPAGGPQDTQYF. DNA of the CDR3: TGTGCCAGCACCCCGGCGGGGGGGCCACAAGATACGCAGTATTTT.

This chain links TRBV5-8 with TRBJ1-5; 8 positions match TRBD1. J lost 1 base, V lost 0 bases, and 3 bases had no gene match. Germline values: CDR1 SGHTS, CDR2 YDEGEE. CDR3 size: 16 residues. CDR3 region: CASSLVQGASNQPQHF. The CDR3 DNA reads TGTGCCAGCAGCTTGGTTCAGGGGGCGAGCAATCAGCCCCAGCATTTT.